This T cell receptor beta chain was found in a study of blood T cell repertoires in COVID-19. Study as a whole: PBMCs, B-cell-depleted T cells, or T cells were the source of the cDNA or gDNA that made up the material.

Trimming removed 1 base at V and 6 bases at J, with 9 bases between. Germline CDR1 KGHDR, CDR2 SFDVKD. The CDR3 length is 14 residues. Per the original methods: Estimates of nucleated cell counts were drawn from the amplification of reference gene primers. Sequencing was performed with immunoSEQ multiplex PCR; in TCRdb, only in-frame clones are kept and a portion is missing. The DNA gave D and trimming, while V, J and clone size come from that table. The data contain 85,000 to 130,000 clones, approximately 80% of them seen just once; the ten biggest clones take up over 20%. The specimen sequenced was peripheral blood. The sequence came from a man in his fifties or sixties with acute or convalescent COVID-19. The rearrangement links TRBV24-1 to TRBJ2-1; D may be TRBD2 (5 bases). Here the CDR3 DNA reads TGTGCCACCAGTGATTTTAGAGGAGGCAATGAGCAGTTCTTC. It translates to CATSDFRGGNEQFF.